This TCR beta chain originates from a study of patients and donors after allogeneic stem cell transplantation. TCRdb processed the RT-PCR reads anew with MiXCR; each CDR3 protein has one entry. This sample has about 110,000 distinct CDR3 sequences; less than 45% occur once, and the top ten carry about 27%. This CDR3 has 14 residues. Germline V CDR1 and CDR2: SGHTA, FQGNSA. Germline trimming cut 5 bases from V and 4 bases from J; bases unmatched to any gene: 1. This TCR came from a human donor who was either an allogeneic HSCT recipient or a stem cell or donor lymphocyte infusion donor (not recorded which). It is not recorded whose cells these are; they may come from a transplant donor. The sample comprised blood, either unsorted or a sorted T cell fraction (not recorded which). The rearrangement uses TRBV7-2 and TRBJ2-2; the match to TRBD1 covers 10 bases. This CDR3 is CASSRTGGTGELFF. The CDR3 coding sequence is TGTGCCAGCAGCCGGACAGGGGGCACCGGGGAGCTGTTTTTT. Filled out from reference TRBV7-2 and TRBJ2-2, the complete variable domain reads GAGVSQSPSNKVTEKGKDVELRCDPISGHTALYWYRQSLGQGLEFLIYFQGNSAPDKSGLPSDRFSAERTGGSVSTLTIQRTQQEDSAVYLCASSRTGGTGELFFGEGSRLTVL.